The 22 T cell receptor beta chains below were found in one sample sequenced in a study of shared clonotypes between healthy human individuals. Clones were read by immunoSEQ multiplex PCR, and TCRdb kept only the in-frame ones, dropping some. The sample carries some 2.1 million clones, about 94% recorded once. The naive CD8 subset, CD45RO-negative cells positively selected for CCR7, excluded terminally differentiated effector memory CD45RA+ cells. Sample: naive CD8+ T cells from PBMCs. All receptors derive from a man between 18 and 29 years old in good health. Some clones in this sample may be carry-over from other donors' samples.

The V call is TRBV14, the J call TRBJ2-7; the match to TRBD2 covers 8 bases. After removal of 2 bases from V and 3 bases from J, the junction contained 9 bases not matched to a gene. This CDR3 contains 16 residues. The germline V gene has CDR1 SGHDN and CDR2 FVKESK. CDR3 in amino acids: CASSQRPGLVFYEQYF. The CDR3 DNA follows: TGTGCCAGCAGCCAAAGGCCGGGACTAGTATTCTACGAGCAGTACTTC.

The table lists this clone with a few counts. The V gene is TRBV7-9, the J gene TRBJ1-1; D gene uncertain. The CDR3 is 13 amino acids. Per the germline V gene, CDR1 is SEHNR and CDR2 is FQNEAQ (reference sequence). The V end was cut by 6 bases, the J end by 1 base, with 9 bases between. The CDR3 nucleotides are TGTGCCAGCAGATTCGACAAGAACACTGAAGCTTTCTTT. Its translation: CASRFDKNTEAFF.

The chain joins TRBV4-1 to TRBJ2-1; no clear D. In germline, CDR1 is MGHRA, CDR2 YSYEKL. This CDR3 contains 17 residues. With 0 bases removed from V and 0 bases from J, the gap between germline ends came to 12 bases. The DNA of the CDR3 is TGCGCCAGCAGCCAAGACCGGACCCCGAGCTCCTACAATGAGCAGTTCTTC. As protein: CASSQDRTPSSYNEQFF.

The gene calls are TRBV19 and TRBJ1-2; maybe TRBD1 (6 bases). The ends were cut back, 2 bases at V and 3 bases at J, with 10 bases in the middle. Germline values: CDR1 LNHDA, CDR2 SQIVND (reference sequence). The CDR3 contains 14 residues. CDR3 in DNA: TGTGCCAGTAGTATAAACAGGGAGGACTATGGCTACACCTTC. Its translation: CASSINREDYGYTF.

A few counts support this clone. This rearrangement joins TRBV5-6 to TRBJ1-1; 9 bases map to TRBD1. The CDR3 length is 14 residues. Germline V gene data show CDR1 as SGHDT and CDR2 as YYEEEE. Unmatched junction bases numbered 11, after V lost 4 bases and J lost 10 bases. CDR3 nucleotides: TGTGCCAGCAGCATCGGACAGGGGACACAGGGAGCTTTCTTT. Amino acid sequence: CASSIGQGTQGAFF. Drawing the rest from reference TRBV5-6 and TRBJ1-1, the complete variable domain is DAGVTQSPTHLIKTRGQQVTLRCSPKSGHDTVSWYQQALGQGPQFIFQYYEEEERQRGNFPDRFSGHQFPNYSSELNVNALLLGDSALYLCASSIGQGTQGAFFGQGTRLTVV.

This sequence joins TRBV4-3 and TRBJ1-5, with a possible D match to TRBD1 (6 bases). Looked up from germline, CDR1 is LGHNA and CDR2 is YSLEER. Trimming took off 5 bases at V and 6 bases at J, with 17 bases between the two ends. This CDR3 has 15 amino acids. The CDR3 sequence is CASSEVLGGSQPQHF. DNA for the CDR3: TGCGCCAGCAGCGAAGTACTCGGGGGCAGTCAGCCCCAGCATTTT.

V is TRBV6-1 and J is TRBJ2-3; 10 bases agree with TRBD2. The CDR3 is made up of 16 amino acids. The V gene end was trimmed by 0 bases and the J gene end by 5 bases; junction bases not matched to a gene: 5. The germline CDR1 and CDR2 sequences are MNHNS and SASEGT. The DNA of the CDR3 is TGTGCCAGCAGTGAAGCAGAGCGGGAGGGGGGAGATACGCAGTATTTT. Translated, it gives CASSEAEREGGDTQYF.

V usage is TRBV4-1 and J usage is TRBJ1-2; D not resolved. Per the germline V gene, CDR1 is MGHRA and CDR2 is YSYEKL. This CDR3 contains 14 residues. Trimming removed 0 bases from V and 4 bases from J, with 9 bases in between. CDR3 protein: CASSQDQGFYGYTF. CDR3 nucleotides: TGCGCCAGCAGCCAAGACCAAGGTTTCTATGGCTACACCTTC.

Note on this clone: Other nucleotide sequences in the sample specify the same CDR3. The CDR3 sequence is CASSERAVYEQYF. CDR3 DNA: TGTGCCAGCAGTGAAAGGGCTGTCTACGAGCAGTACTTC. The chain has TRBV6-1 and TRBJ2-7; D ambiguous. V was shortened by 2 bases and J by 3 bases, with 8 bases between the two germline ends. This CDR3 is built from 13 residues. In germline, CDR1 is MNHNS, CDR2 SASEGT.

The rearrangement joins TRBV27 to TRBJ2-7, with D possibly being TRBD2 (6 bases). Germline V gene lookup returns CDR1 MNHEY and CDR2 SMNVEV (reference sequence). The V gene lost 6 bases and the J gene lost 0 bases, with 12 bases spanning the gap. The CDR3 runs to 14 residues. Written as DNA, the CDR3 is TGTGCCAGCAGGACTAGAGAGGGCTCCTACGAGCAGTACTTC. Translation: CASRTREGSYEQYF.

The gene calls are TRBV4-1 and TRBJ1-1, with unresolved D. Germline V lookup: CDR1 MGHRA, CDR2 YSYEKL. V lost 4 bases to trimming and J lost 0 bases, with 12 bases between them. The CDR3 consists of 15 residues. The CDR3 spells CASSRLRELNTEAFF. The DNA for the CDR3 is TGCGCCAGCAGCCGCCTACGGGAATTGAACACTGAAGCTTTCTTT.

To note about this clone: This specimen includes other DNA sequences encoding the same CDR3. V is TRBV5-6 and J is TRBJ2-7; D unclear. This CDR3 region has 12 residues. Germline V CDR1 and CDR2: SGHDT, YYEEEE. Trimming pared 0 bases from V and 6 bases from J, leaving 7 bases between. The CDR3 is CASSLGQGEQYF. The CDR3 nucleotides read TGTGCCAGCAGCTTGGGGCAAGGCGAGCAGTACTTC.

The chain couples TRBV27 to TRBJ1-3; D is ambiguous. CDR3 length equals 16 residues. V shed 4 bases and J shed 0 bases, with 13 bases lying between them. CDR1 is MNHEY and CDR2 is SMNVEV in the germline V gene (reference sequence). The CDR3 region is CASSYSYRSSGNTIYF. CDR3 in DNA: TGTGCCAGCAGTTACAGTTACCGAAGCTCTGGAAACACCATATATTTT.

Comments on this clone: At the DNA level, this CDR3 is encoded by other sequences in the same sample as well. This chain links TRBV6-5 with TRBJ2-2; D might be TRBD1 (6 bases). Trimming left V 4 bases short and J 5 bases short, with 11 bases between. Germline V CDR1 and CDR2: MNHEY, SVGAGI. The CDR3 extends over 14 amino acids. The CDR3 reads CASSSTGYTGELFF. CDR3 nucleotides: TGTGCCAGCAGTTCCACAGGGTATACCGGGGAGCTGTTTTTT.

The chain uses TRBV29-1 and TRBJ2-2, with TRBD2 matching over 8 bases. J was trimmed by 0 bases and V by 5 bases; bases with no gene match: 8. From germline, CDR1 is SQVTM and CDR2 ANQGSEA. This CDR3 is 16 amino acids long. In DNA, the CDR3 is TGCAGCGTTTGGCCCGGGGGGGAAACGAACACCGGGGAGCTGTTTTTT. Its protein is CSVWPGGETNTGELFF.

In regard to this clone: Other DNA sequences within the sample encode an identical CDR3. This chain connects TRBV6-1 to TRBJ1-1; D gene unclear. V lost 7 bases to trimming and J lost 5 bases, with 11 bases between them. Looked up from germline, CDR1 is MNHNS and CDR2 is SASEGT. There are 12 residues in the CDR3. CDR3 protein: CASTTGGTEAFF. The CDR3 DNA is TGTGCCAGCACCACGGGTGGTACTGAAGCTTTCTTT.

This clone has a single count. The genes are TRBV5-1 and TRBJ2-5; the D is unclear. Germline-derived CDR1 and CDR2 are SGHRS and YFSETQ. The germline V and J ends were trimmed by 4 bases and 1 base, with 14 bases remaining between them. The CDR3 runs to 15 residues. The CDR3: CASSPAGRLQETQYF. DNA of the CDR3: TGCGCCAGCAGCCCCGCTGGACGGCTCCAAGAGACCCAGTACTTC.

In this sample, this clone turned up a few times. The chain is built from TRBV2 and TRBJ1-1; D uncertain. The ends were cut back, 1 base at V and 4 bases at J, with 10 bases in the middle. Germline V gene lookup returns CDR1 SNHLY and CDR2 FYNNEI. This CDR3 is built from 14 residues. This chain's CDR3 is CASSEEGSVTEAFF. CDR3 in DNA: TGTGCCAGCAGTGAAGAGGGATCGGTCACTGAAGCTTTCTTT. Variable domain in full (rest from reference TRBV2 and TRBJ1-1): EPEVTQTPSHQVTQMGQEVILRCVPISNHLYFYWYRQILGQKVEFLVSFYNNEISEKSEIFDDQFSVERPDGSNFTLKIRSTKLEDSAMYFCASSEEGSVTEAFFGQGTRLTVV.

The V gene is TRBV28, the J gene TRBJ1-5; D not resolved. Per the germline V gene, CDR1 is MDHEN and CDR2 is SYDVKM. The CDR3 runs to 11 residues. Trimming left V 6 bases short and J 9 bases short, with 9 bases between. CDR3 coding DNA: TGTGCCAGCAGACGACCGGGGCCCCAGCATTTT. Encoded protein: CASRRPGPQHF.

V usage is TRBV7-9 and J usage is TRBJ2-5; D might be TRBD2 (6 bases). The CDR3 runs to 14 residues. Trimming removed 4 bases at V and 1 base at J, with 10 bases between. Germline CDR1 and CDR2: SEHNR and FQNEAQ (reference sequence). The CDR3 reads CASSSDYIQETQYF. CDR3 coding DNA: TGTGCCAGCAGCTCGGACTACATCCAAGAGACCCAGTACTTC.

The V call is TRBV19, the J call TRBJ2-7; TRBD1 matches at 8 bases. J was trimmed by 4 bases and V by 7 bases; bases with no gene match: 6. The CDR3 extends over 13 amino acids. Germline assignment: CDR1 LNHDA and CDR2 SQIVND (reference sequence). Here the CDR3 reads CASKARGPYEQYF. CDR3 sequence (DNA): TGTGCCAGTAAGGCCAGGGGGCCGTACGAGCAGTACTTC.

This sequence joins TRBV11-2 and TRBJ1-3; D uncertain. Germline V gives CDR1 SGHAT, CDR2 FQNNGV. The CDR3 is 15 residues long. Trimming shortened V by 0 bases and J by 2 bases, and 8 bases separated the two germline ends. CDR3 amino acids: CASSLEAGAGNTIYF. As DNA, the CDR3 is TGTGCCAGCAGCTTAGAGGCGGGCGCTGGAAACACCATATATTTT.